The clone carrying this T cell receptor beta chain came up many times. Its antigen is unidentified. This record comes from a study of T cells after yellow fever vaccination. Study-level findings and limits: Re-detected after boosting: most primary clones, around 96% of CD4 and about 90% of CD8. Compared with primary, the secondary response was weaker and peaked at day 5, not 15.

There are 19 residues in the CDR3. J gave up 4 bases and V 0 bases, and 15 bases lay outside the gene matches. The V gene's germline CDR1 is LNHNV and CDR2 YYDKDF (reference sequence). As TCR cDNA was made by 5'RACE template switching, a universal primer site and UMIs were added. MiXCR, run by TCRdb on the 5' RACE reads, gives a single entry per CDR3 protein. The sample comprises approximately 580,000 distinct CDR3 sequences, around a sixth of which are singletons, and around a sixth rests with the top ten. This TCR was recovered from a man younger than 30 who received the YFV17D yellow fever vaccine. The genes are TRBV15 and TRBJ2-7, with TRBD1 matching over 10 bases. The source was PBMCs, collected around 5 days after the first yellow fever vaccination. CDR3 sequence (DNA): TGTGCCACCAGCAGAGATCTCTTGTTGGGGGACAGGGGCGTATACGAGCAGTACTTC. It codes for CATSRDLLLGDRGVYEQYF.